These 4 T cell receptor beta chains originate from one sample sequenced in a study of T cell responses to AZD1222 COVID-19 vaccine. Profiling relied on immunoSEQ multiplex PCR, and the TCRdb table lists in-frame clones only, not all of them. The profile covers about 130,000 clones, with more than 90% appearing a single time and 1.6% taken by the ten largest. Sequenced material: peripheral blood, taken on day 0 of AZD1222 vaccination. All receptors come from an adult in good health.

The gene calls are TRBV9 and TRBJ2-3; TRBD2 is a possible D gene (6 bases). The CDR3 spans 14 residues. Germline lookup yields CDR1 SGDLS and CDR2 YYNGEE. V shed 0 bases and J shed 3 bases, with 8 bases lying between them. CDR3 DNA sequence: TGTGCCAGCAGCGTAGGGCGGGGAACAGATACGCAGTATTTT. It translates to CASSVGRGTDTQYF.

The chain recombines TRBV5-6 with TRBJ2-7, with D hard to call. V was cut by 0 bases and J by 6 bases, with 7 bases left in between. CDR1 is SGHDT, CDR2 YYEEEE, per germline. The CDR3 is 12 amino acids. CDR3 DNA sequence: TGTGCCAGCAGCTTGGGTTTTGGCGAGCAGTACTTC. Translation gives CASSLGFGEQYF.

V usage is TRBV2 and J usage is TRBJ2-1; possibly TRBD1 or TRBD2 for D (5 bases each). CDR3 length: 17 residues. Germline V gives CDR1 SNHLY, CDR2 FYNNEI. The V end lost 2 bases, the J end lost 6 bases, and 20 bases lay between the germline ends. CDR3 bases: TGTGCCAGCAGTGAACCCGGGACGAGGGAACGCCGCAATGAGCAGTTCTTC. This sequence encodes CASSEPGTRERRNEQFF. Full variable domain (remainder filled in from reference TRBV2 and TRBJ2-1): EPEVTQTPSHQVTQMGQEVILRCVPISNHLYFYWYRQILGQKVEFLVSFYNNEISEKSEIFDDQFSVERPDGSNFTLKIRSTKLEDSAMYFCASSEPGTRERRNEQFFGPGTRLTVL.

Concerning this clone itself: The sample contains more than one DNA sequence encoding this CDR3. The genes are TRBV30 and TRBJ1-5; D may be TRBD1 (5 bases). V was shortened by 1 base and J by 4 bases, with 8 bases between the two germline ends. Germline CDR1 is GTSNPN and CDR2 is SVGIG (reference sequence). The CDR3 loop spans 13 amino acids. DNA of the CDR3: TGTGCCTGGAGTGCCGGGGGGAATCAGCCCCAGCATTTT. This translates into CAWSAGGNQPQHF.